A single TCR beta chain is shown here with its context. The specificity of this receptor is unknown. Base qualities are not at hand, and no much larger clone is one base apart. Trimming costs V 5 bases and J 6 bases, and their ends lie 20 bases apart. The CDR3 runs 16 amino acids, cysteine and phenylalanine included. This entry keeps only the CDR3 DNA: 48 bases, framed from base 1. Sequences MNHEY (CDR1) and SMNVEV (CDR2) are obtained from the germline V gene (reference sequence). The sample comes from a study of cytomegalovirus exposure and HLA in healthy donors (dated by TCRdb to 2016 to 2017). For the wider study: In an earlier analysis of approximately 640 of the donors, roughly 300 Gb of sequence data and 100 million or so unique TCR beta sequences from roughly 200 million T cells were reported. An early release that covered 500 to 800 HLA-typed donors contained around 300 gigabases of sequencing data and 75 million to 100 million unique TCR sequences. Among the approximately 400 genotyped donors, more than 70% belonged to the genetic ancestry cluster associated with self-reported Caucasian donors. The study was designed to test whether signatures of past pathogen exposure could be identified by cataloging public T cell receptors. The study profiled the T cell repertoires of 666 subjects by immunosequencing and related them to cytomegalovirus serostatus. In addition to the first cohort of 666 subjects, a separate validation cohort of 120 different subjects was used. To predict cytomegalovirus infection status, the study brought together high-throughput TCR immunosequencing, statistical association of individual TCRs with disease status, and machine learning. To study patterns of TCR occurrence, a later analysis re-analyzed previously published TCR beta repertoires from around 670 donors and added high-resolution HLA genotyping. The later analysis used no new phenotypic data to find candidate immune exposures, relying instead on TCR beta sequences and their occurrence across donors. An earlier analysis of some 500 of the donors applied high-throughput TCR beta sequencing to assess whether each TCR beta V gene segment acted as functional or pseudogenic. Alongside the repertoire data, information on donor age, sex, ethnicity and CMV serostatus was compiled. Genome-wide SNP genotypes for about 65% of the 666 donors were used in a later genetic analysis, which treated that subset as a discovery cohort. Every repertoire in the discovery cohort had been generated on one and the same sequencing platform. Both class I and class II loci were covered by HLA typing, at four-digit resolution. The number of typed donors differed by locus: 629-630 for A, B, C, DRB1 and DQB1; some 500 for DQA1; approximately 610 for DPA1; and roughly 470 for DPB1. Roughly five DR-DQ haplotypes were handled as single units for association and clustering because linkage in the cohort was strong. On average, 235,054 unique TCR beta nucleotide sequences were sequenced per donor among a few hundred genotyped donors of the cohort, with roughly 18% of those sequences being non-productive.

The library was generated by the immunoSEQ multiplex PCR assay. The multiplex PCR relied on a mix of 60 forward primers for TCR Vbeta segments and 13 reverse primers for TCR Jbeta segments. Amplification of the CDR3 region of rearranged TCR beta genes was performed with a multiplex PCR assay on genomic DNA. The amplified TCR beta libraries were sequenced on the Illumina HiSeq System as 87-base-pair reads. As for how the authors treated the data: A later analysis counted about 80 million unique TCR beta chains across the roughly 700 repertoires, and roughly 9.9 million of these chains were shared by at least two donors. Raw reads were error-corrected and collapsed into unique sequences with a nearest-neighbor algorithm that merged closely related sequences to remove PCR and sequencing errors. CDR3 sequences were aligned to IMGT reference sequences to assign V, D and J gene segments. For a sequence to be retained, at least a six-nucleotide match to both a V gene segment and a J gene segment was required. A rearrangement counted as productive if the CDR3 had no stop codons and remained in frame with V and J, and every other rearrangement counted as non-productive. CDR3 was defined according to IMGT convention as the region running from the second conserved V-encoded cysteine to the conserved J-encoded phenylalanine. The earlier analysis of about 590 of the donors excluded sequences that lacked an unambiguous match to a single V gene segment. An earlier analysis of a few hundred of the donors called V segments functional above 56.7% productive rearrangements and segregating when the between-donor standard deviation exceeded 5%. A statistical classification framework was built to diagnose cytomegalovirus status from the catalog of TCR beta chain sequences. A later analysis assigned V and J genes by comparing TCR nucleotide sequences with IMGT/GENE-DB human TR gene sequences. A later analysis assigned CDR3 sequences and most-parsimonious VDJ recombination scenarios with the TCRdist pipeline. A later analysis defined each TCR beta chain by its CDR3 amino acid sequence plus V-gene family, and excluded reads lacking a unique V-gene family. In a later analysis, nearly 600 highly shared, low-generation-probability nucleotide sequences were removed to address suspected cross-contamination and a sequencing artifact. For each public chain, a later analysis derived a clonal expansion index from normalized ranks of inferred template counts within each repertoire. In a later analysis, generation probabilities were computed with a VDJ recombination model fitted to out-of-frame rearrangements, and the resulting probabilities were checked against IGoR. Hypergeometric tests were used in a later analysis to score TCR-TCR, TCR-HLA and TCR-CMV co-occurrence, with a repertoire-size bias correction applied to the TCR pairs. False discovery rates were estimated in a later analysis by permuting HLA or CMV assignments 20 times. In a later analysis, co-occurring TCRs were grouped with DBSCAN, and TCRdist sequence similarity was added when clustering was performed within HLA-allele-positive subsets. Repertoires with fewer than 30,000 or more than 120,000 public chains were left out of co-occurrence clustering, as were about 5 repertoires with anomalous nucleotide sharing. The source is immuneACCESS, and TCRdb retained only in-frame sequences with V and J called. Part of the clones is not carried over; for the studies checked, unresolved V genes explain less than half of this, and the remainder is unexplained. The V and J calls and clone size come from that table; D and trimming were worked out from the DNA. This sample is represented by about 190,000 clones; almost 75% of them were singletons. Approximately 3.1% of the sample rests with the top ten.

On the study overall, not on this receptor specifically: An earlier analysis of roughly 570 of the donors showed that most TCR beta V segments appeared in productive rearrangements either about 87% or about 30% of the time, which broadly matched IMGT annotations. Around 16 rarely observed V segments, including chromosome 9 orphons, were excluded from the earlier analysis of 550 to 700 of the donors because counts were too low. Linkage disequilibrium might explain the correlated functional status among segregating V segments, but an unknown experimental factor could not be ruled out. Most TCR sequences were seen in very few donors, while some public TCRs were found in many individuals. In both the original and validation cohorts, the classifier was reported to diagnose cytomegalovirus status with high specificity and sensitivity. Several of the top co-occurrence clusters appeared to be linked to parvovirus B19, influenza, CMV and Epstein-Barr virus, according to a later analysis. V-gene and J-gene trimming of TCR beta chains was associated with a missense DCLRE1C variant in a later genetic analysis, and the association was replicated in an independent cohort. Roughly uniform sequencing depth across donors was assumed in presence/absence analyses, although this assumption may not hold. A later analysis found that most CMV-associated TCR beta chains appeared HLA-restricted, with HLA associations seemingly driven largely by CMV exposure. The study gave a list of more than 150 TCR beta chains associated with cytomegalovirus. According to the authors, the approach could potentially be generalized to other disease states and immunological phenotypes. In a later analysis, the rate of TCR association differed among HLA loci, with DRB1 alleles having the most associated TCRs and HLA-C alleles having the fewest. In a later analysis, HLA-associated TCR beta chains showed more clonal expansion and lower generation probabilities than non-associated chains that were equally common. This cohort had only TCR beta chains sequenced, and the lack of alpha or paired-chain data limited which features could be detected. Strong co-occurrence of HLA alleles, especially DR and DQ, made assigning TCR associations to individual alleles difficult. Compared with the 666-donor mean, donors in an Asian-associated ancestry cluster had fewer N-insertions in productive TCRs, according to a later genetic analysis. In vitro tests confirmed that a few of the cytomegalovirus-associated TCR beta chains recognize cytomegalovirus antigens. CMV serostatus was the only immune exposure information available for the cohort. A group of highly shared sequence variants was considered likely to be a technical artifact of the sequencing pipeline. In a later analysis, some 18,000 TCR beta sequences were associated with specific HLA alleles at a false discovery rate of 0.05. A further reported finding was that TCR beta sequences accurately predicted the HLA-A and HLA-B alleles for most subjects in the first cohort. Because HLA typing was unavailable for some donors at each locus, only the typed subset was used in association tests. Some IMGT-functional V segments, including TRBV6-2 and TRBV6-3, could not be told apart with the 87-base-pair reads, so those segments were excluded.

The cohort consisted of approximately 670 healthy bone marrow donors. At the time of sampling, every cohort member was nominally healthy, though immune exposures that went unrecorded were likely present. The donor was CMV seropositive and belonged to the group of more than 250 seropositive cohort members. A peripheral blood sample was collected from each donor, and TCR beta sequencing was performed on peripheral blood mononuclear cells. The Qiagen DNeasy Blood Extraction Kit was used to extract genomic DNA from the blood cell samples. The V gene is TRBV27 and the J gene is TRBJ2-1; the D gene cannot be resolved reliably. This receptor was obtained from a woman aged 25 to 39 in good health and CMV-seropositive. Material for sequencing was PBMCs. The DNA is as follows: TGTGCCAGCAGTCCGCTAGATCTCTCCCCTTCCAATGAGCAGTTCTTC. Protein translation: CASSPLDLSPSNEQFF.